This is a list of T cell receptor beta chains from one sample in a study of identical twins. A single record per CDR3 protein comes from TCRdb applying MiXCR to the 5' RACE reads. The table records approximately 670,000 distinct CDR3 sequences, around 6.1% of them present only once. The sequenced material came from naive T cells sorted from blood. All receptors derive from a man younger than 35 in good health. Each CDR3 is given with its conserved first and last residue. The D gene is left open where the match is weak. The size field is filled for only some rows; it gives once, few, many or a size class.

cdr3_aa,cdr3_nt,clone_size,v_call,j_call,d_call
CSAKGGLAGYSYEQYF,TGCAGTGCCAAGGGAGGACTAGCGGGATACTCCTACGAGCAGTACTTC,many,TRBV20-1,TRBJ2-7,TRBD2
CATTTVEGNQPQHF,TGTGCCACGACGACAGTTGAGGGCAATCAGCCCCAGCATTTT,few,TRBV6-1,TRBJ1-5,.
CASSPNIRGTNGEKLFF,TGTGCCAGCAGCCCAAACATCCGGGGGACTAATGGGGAAAAACTGTTTTTT,.,TRBV7-6,TRBJ1-4,.
CSARETGNTIYF,TGCAGTGCTAGAGAAACCGGAAACACCATATATTTT,many,TRBV20-1,TRBJ1-3,.
CASTLAAQETQYF,TGTGCCAGCACGCTAGCGGCCCAAGAGACCCAGTACTTC,many,TRBV5-6,TRBJ2-5,TRBD2
CASSLLPIGVSGYTF,TGTGCCAGCAGCTTACTCCCTATCGGGGTGTCCGGCTACACCTTC,many,TRBV13,TRBJ1-2,.
CASGSPGETNSPLHF,TGTGCCAGTGGGTCCCCCGGGGAGACAAATTCACCCCTCCACTTT,many,TRBV28,TRBJ1-6,.
CATSRDLGTGNTEAFF,TGTGCCACCAGCAGAGATCTTGGGACAGGGAACACTGAAGCTTTCTTT,few,TRBV15,TRBJ1-1,TRBD1
CSARLRPGEDTQYF,TGCAGTGCTAGACTGCGCCCCGGTGAAGATACGCAGTATTTT,many,TRBV20-1,TRBJ2-3,.
CASSVSEWADTQYF,TGCGCCAGCAGCGTATCGGAATGGGCAGATACGCAGTATTTT,many,TRBV5-1,TRBJ2-3,.
CASSLSTSSQETQYF,TGCGCCAGCAGCCTTAGTACTAGCAGCCAAGAGACCCAGTACTTC,.,TRBV5-1,TRBJ2-5,.
CASSLSMGGHEQFF,TGTGCCAGCAGCTTAAGCATGGGGGGCCATGAGCAGTTCTTC,many,TRBV7-8,TRBJ2-1,.
CASRFSAGAYEQYF,TGTGCCAGCAGATTTTCGGCGGGAGCCTACGAGCAGTACTTC,few,TRBV28,TRBJ2-7,TRBD2
CSAQPFTPDGELFF,TGCAGTGCCCAGCCCTTCACGCCCGACGGGGAGCTGTTTTTT,.,TRBV20-1,TRBJ2-2,.
CATLDRAQGEQFF,TGTGCCACCCTAGACAGAGCCCAAGGGGAGCAGTTCTTC,few,TRBV24-1,TRBJ2-1,.
CSAKLAGGTGELFF,TGCAGTGCTAAACTAGCGGGAGGTACCGGGGAGCTGTTTTTT,many,TRBV20-1,TRBJ2-2,TRBD2
CASSLDSLNTQYF,TGTGCCAGCAGCTTAGATTCGCTTAATACGCAGTATTTT,.,TRBV11-2,TRBJ2-3,.
CASSQGLAGGAGELFF,TGTGCCAGCAGCCAAGGACTAGCGGGAGGAGCCGGGGAGCTGTTTTTT,few,TRBV3-1,TRBJ2-2,TRBD2
CSASPRSGSPSTYEQFF,TGCAGTGCTAGCCCCCGGAGCGGGAGCCCCTCGACCTATGAGCAGTTCTTC,many,TRBV20-1,TRBJ2-1,TRBD2
CASSLPSGNQETQYF,TGCGCCAGCAGCTTGCCTAGCGGGAACCAAGAGACCCAGTACTTC,.,TRBV5-1,TRBJ2-5,TRBD2
CASSPAGRDTQYF,TGTGCCAGCAGCCCTGCAGGGAGGGATACACAGTATTTT,.,TRBV3-1,TRBJ2-3,TRBD2
CASSQETSGTYEQYF,TGTGCCAGCAGCCAGGAGACTAGCGGTACCTACGAGCAGTACTTC,.,TRBV7-8,TRBJ2-7,TRBD2
CASREAGVHEKLFF,TGTGCCAGCAGGGAGGCAGGGGTTCATGAAAAACTGTTTTTT,many,TRBV12-3/TRBV12-4,TRBJ1-4,.
CASSYSPWGQFNTDTQYF,TGTGCCAGCAGCTACTCCCCGTGGGGACAGTTTAACACAGATACGCAGTATTTT,.,TRBV6-5,TRBJ2-3,TRBD1
CASSWEERNEQFF,TGTGCCAGCAGTTGGGAGGAACGAAATGAGCAGTTCTTC,many,TRBV12-3/TRBV12-4,TRBJ2-1,.
CSVAFGQGAENEQFF,TGCAGCGTGGCCTTCGGACAGGGGGCGGAAAATGAGCAGTTCTTC,many,TRBV29-1,TRBJ2-1,TRBD1
CAISELRTSGSYEQYF,TGTGCCATCAGTGAGTTAAGGACTAGCGGATCCTACGAGCAGTACTTC,many,TRBV10-3,TRBJ2-7,TRBD2
CASSSTGDGELFF,TGTGCCAGCAGTTCTACAGGGGACGGGGAGCTGTTTTTT,many,TRBV6-5,TRBJ2-2,TRBD1
CASTIIAGGLTGELFF,TGCGCCAGCACCATAATTGCAGGGGGCCTTACCGGGGAGCTGTTTTTT,few,TRBV5-1,TRBJ2-2,TRBD1
CASSSGTSGVYNEQFF,TGTGCCAGCAGCTCCGGGACTAGCGGGGTCTACAATGAGCAGTTCTTC,many,TRBV7-9,TRBJ2-1,TRBD2
CASSLVASGRFDIYNEQFF,TGCGCCAGCAGCTTGGTAGCTAGCGGGAGGTTCGATATATACAATGAGCAGTTCTTC,many,TRBV5-1,TRBJ2-1,TRBD2
CASSYFRTGGPGEQFF,TGTGCCAGCAGTTACTTCAGGACGGGAGGGCCGGGTGAGCAGTTCTTC,many,TRBV6-5,TRBJ2-1,TRBD2
CASSFGQTTYEQYF,TGCGCCAGCAGCTTCGGACAGACCACCTACGAGCAGTACTTC,few,TRBV5-1,TRBJ2-7,.
CASSYGTDYSNQPQHF,TGTGCCAGCAGTTACGGGACGGACTATAGCAATCAGCCCCAGCATTTT,few,TRBV6-5,TRBJ1-5,.
CASSLTDSNQPQHF,TGTGCCAGCAGTTTAACAGATAGCAATCAGCCCCAGCATTTT,many,TRBV12-3/TRBV12-4,TRBJ1-5,.
CSASSPGPDTQYF,TGCAGTGCTAGCTCTCCGGGACCTGATACGCAGTATTTT,many,TRBV20-1,TRBJ2-3,.
CASSAASGSSHEQYF,TGTGCCAGCAGTGCGGCTAGCGGGAGCTCCCACGAGCAGTACTTC,few,TRBV2,TRBJ2-7,TRBD2
CSAIQGTDHQPQHF,TGCAGTGCTATTCAGGGGACAGATCATCAGCCCCAGCATTTT,few,TRBV20-1,TRBJ1-5,TRBD1
CSATRDTYEQYF,TGCAGTGCAACCCGGGACACCTACGAGCAGTACTTC,.,TRBV20-1,TRBJ2-7,.
CASSPRRVDTQYF,TGTGCCAGCAGTCCTCGTCGGGTTGATACGCAGTATTTT,.,TRBV12-3/TRBV12-4,TRBJ2-3,.
CASSLLQVATDTQYF,TGTGCCAGCAGCTTACTTCAGGTTGCGACAGATACGCAGTATTTT,.,TRBV11-3,TRBJ2-3,.
CASSQESRTNTGELFF,TGCGCCAGCAGCCAAGAGTCCAGGACCAACACCGGGGAGCTGTTTTTT,.,TRBV4-1,TRBJ2-2,.
CASSLARSVNYNEQFF,TGTGCCAGCAGCTTAGCGCGATCGGTTAATTACAATGAGCAGTTCTTC,.,TRBV7-2,TRBJ2-1,.
CATSRDARRWNEQFF,TGTGCCACCAGCAGAGATGCGAGACGGTGGAATGAGCAGTTCTTC,many,TRBV15,TRBJ2-1,.
CSGGGKNTGELFF,TGCAGCGGGGGGGGGAAGAACACCGGGGAGCTGTTTTTT,.,TRBV29-1,TRBJ2-2,TRBD2
CASSLRRLGSYEQYF,TGTGCCAGCAGCTTACGCAGATTGGGCTCCTACGAGCAGTACTTC,few,TRBV7-9,TRBJ2-7,.
CSASFDATNEKLFF,TGCAGTGCTAGTTTCGACGCAACTAATGAAAAACTGTTTTTT,many,TRBV20-1,TRBJ1-4,.
CSATKAGVRDEQFF,TGCAGTGCTACTAAAGCGGGAGTCCGCGATGAGCAGTTCTTC,many,TRBV20-1,TRBJ2-1,TRBD2
CASTLGLPEREQFF,TGTGCCAGCACCCTGGGACTCCCCGAGAGGGAGCAGTTCTTC,.,TRBV28,TRBJ2-1,.
CASSQEGTGRQYGYTF,TGTGCCAGCAGCCAAGAAGGCACAGGGCGTCAATATGGCTACACCTTC,many,TRBV4-2,TRBJ1-2,.
CASSEYVGYEQYF,TGTGCCAGCAGTGAATATGTTGGCTACGAGCAGTACTTC,many,TRBV25-1,TRBJ2-7,.
CASSPWAGEMTGELFF,TGTGCCAGCTCACCATGGGCGGGAGAGATGACCGGGGAGCTGTTTTTT,.,TRBV18,TRBJ2-2,TRBD2
CASSPGGRAGYNEQFF,TGTGCCAGCAGCCCCGGGGGGCGAGCGGGCTACAATGAGCAGTTCTTC,few,TRBV7-2,TRBJ2-1,.
CASSGPGAGELFF,TGTGCCAGCAGCGGACCAGGGGCCGGGGAGCTGTTTTTT,many,TRBV9,TRBJ2-2,.
CASSLAHGQGAAVQYF,TGTGCCAGCAGTTTAGCGCACGGACAGGGGGCCGCGGTTCAGTACTTC,few,TRBV12-3/TRBV12-4,TRBJ2-4,TRBD1
CASSPIRTGELFF,TGTGCCAGCAGCCCCATCCGTACCGGGGAGCTGTTTTTT,few,TRBV11-2,TRBJ2-2,.
CSGQLLAGESADTQYF,TGCAGCGGGCAACTCCTAGCGGGAGAATCCGCAGATACGCAGTATTTT,many,TRBV29-1,TRBJ2-3,TRBD2
CASSFLAETYNEQFF,TGCGCCAGCAGCTTTCTAGCCGAAACCTACAATGAGCAGTTCTTC,few,TRBV5-1,TRBJ2-1,.
CASSLGTGEGYTF,TGCGCCAGCAGCTTGGGGACAGGGGAAGGCTACACCTTC,many,TRBV5-1,TRBJ1-2,TRBD1
CASSTQGQPQHF,TGTGCCAGCAGCACCCAGGGTCAGCCCCAGCATTTT,many,TRBV7-6,TRBJ1-5,.